This TCR beta chain was identified during a study of blood T cell repertoires in COVID-19. Generated by immunoSEQ multiplex PCR, the TCRdb table keeps only in-frame clones and is missing some. Of 130,000 to 150,000 clones in the sample, 88% were seen once. Allocation to cohorts depended on clinical history reported by the participants. Germline V lookup: CDR1 SNHLY, CDR2 FYNNEI. V lost 7 bases, J lost 10 bases, and 16 bases lay in between. This CDR3 is built from 13 residues. Sequencing was carried out using PBMCs or T cells enriched from blood (not recorded which). V is TRBV2 and J is TRBJ2-2, with D possibly being TRBD1 (5 bases). This sequence was found in a young woman with acute COVID-19. CDR3 residues: CASKGPGPLELFF. The CDR3 DNA is TGTGCCAGCAAAGGGCCAGGGCCTTTGGAGCTGTTTTTT.